The T cell receptor beta chain under discussion was sequenced for a study of shared clonotypes between healthy human individuals. Produced via immunoSEQ multiplex PCR; TCRdb's table is partial and in-frame only. The sample records some 2,000,000 clones, roughly 95% being singletons. Into CD45RA+ naive and CD45RA-negative memory subsets, the CD4+ cells were split. A remark on this clone: Its antigen is as yet unknown.

The V gene's germline CDR1 is SGHNT and CDR2 YENEEA. CDR3 length: 15 residues. Trimming cost V 1 base and J 2 bases, with 11 bases left between them. Study-wide findings and caveats: Of the naive CD4 clonotypes, approximately 5% were shared across a few donors.

Sequenced material: naive CD4+ T cells sorted from blood. This sample's subset: CD45RA+ positively selected. The clonotype originates from a man in his late teens or twenties in good health. V gene TRBV11-3 combines with J gene TRBJ2-5; D perhaps matches TRBD2 (7 bases). Here the CDR3 DNA reads TGTGCCAGCAGCTTAGGGGCGGGGGCACAAGAGACCCAGTACTTC. Translated, it gives CASSLGAGAQETQYF.